This T cell receptor beta chain was captured in a study of PD-1 blockade in classical Hodgkin lymphoma (dated by TCRdb to 2020 to 2022). In terms of the full investigation: A peripheral blood immune signature of response to PD-1 blockade in classical Hodgkin lymphoma was defined using TCR beta sequencing and CyTOF. Points the paper makes about the study in general: Baseline TCR diversity was reported to be lower in newly diagnosed patients than in healthy donors, and even lower in relapsed/refractory patients. The study was restricted to a single clinical trial cohort, and the causes of repertoire differences, possibly disease activity or prior therapy, were left undefined.

Worth noting for this clone: This clone's antigen is unknown. No per-base quality is available; no much larger clone lies one base away.

What this sample's time point label stands for: newly diagnosed, previously untreated cHL patient sample. CD4+ T cells were purified from thawed PBMCs by magnetic negative selection with a Miltenyi CD4+ T cell isolation kit. As a comparison group for the relapsed/refractory trial patients, PBMCs from patients with newly diagnosed, previously untreated classical Hodgkin lymphoma were sequenced. Peripheral blood was collected in 8 mL Vacutainer Cell Preparation Tubes, from which PBMCs were isolated by centrifugation and then cryopreserved. Purified CD4+ and CD8+ fractions were prepared only for cases in which an additional PBMC sample was available. Magnetically labelled cells were depleted on LS columns in a quadroMACS separator, and the flow-through was collected as the purified fraction. Between the V and J ends, shortened by 6 bases and 5 bases respectively, the junction contains 10 bases. CDR1 DFQATT and CDR2 SNEGSKA were looked up in the germline V gene (reference sequence). From its cysteine to its phenylalanine, the CDR3 spans 11 amino acids. Only the CDR3 portion is preserved as DNA: 33 bases, with reading frame beginning at the first base.

Genomic DNA was isolated using the Qiagen DNeasy kit from unsorted PBMCs as well as from negatively selected CD4+ and CD8+ fractions. TCR beta CDR3 regions were subjected to amplification by immunoSEQ multiplex PCR with primers that anneal to V and J segments. A synthetic immune receptor repertoire was used to minimize amplification bias, and any residual bias was removed computationally once sequencing was done. Under the source paper's analysis protocol: Custom Python scripts were used to quantify repertoire diversity as the Shannon entropy index. Unsorted, CD4+ and CD8+ repertoires were analyzed separately, except for combined analyses in which CD4+ and CD8+ sequences were merged in silico. The clones in this table, taken by TCRdb from immuneACCESS, are in-frame only. Not every clone is retained; where verified, under half of the shortfall comes from an unresolved V gene, and the cause of the rest is unknown. The DNA was the basis for D and trimming; V, J and clone size are from that table. Here the sample has about 35,000 clones; approximately 90% occur a single time. The ten largest clonotypes hold more than 0.2% of the sample.

The rearrangement joined TRBV20-1 to TRBJ1-1; a weak D assignment points to TRBD1 (5 bases agree). This TCR was recovered from a human donor with classical Hodgkin lymphoma. Sequenced sample: CD4+ T cells from blood. At the DNA level, the sequence is TGCAGTGCCGCGCAGGGAACTGAAGCTTTCTTT. Its translation reads: CSAAQGTEAFF.